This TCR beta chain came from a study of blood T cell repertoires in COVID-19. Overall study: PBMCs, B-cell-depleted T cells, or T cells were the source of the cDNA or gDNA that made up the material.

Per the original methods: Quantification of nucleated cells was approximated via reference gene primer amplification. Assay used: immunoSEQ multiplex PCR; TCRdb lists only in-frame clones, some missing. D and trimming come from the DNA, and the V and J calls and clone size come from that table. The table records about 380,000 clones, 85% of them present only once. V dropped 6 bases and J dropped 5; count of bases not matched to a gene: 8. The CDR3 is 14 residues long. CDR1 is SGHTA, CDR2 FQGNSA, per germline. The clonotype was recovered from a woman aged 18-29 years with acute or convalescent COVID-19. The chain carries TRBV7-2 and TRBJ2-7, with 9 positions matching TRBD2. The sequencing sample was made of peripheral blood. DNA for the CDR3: TGTGCCAGCAGAGGAGCGGGAGGATCCCACGAGCAGTACTTC. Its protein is CASRGAGGSHEQYF.